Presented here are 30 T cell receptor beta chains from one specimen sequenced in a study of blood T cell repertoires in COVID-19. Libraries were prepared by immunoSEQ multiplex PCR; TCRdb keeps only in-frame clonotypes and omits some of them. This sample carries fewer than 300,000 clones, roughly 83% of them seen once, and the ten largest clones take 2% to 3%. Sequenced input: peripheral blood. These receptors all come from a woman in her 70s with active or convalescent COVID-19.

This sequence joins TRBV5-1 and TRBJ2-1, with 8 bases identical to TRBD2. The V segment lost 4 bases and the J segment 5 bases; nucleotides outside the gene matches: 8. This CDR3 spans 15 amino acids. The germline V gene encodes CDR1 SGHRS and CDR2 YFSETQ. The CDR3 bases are TGCGCCAGCAGCGTACTTAGCGGGACCGACAATGAGCAGTTCTTC. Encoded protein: CASSVLSGTDNEQFF.

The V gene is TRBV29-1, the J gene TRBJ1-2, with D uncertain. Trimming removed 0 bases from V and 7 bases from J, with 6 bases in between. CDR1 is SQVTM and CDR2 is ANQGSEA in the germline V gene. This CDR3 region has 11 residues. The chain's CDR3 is CSVEDQSGYTF. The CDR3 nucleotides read TGCAGCGTTGAAGATCAGTCTGGCTACACCTTC.

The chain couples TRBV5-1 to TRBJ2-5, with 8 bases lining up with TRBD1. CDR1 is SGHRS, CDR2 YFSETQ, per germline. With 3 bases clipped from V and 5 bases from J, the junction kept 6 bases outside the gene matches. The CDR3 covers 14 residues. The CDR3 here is CASSSQTGGETQYF. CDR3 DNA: TGCGCCAGCAGCTCACAAACAGGGGGGGAGACCCAGTACTTC.

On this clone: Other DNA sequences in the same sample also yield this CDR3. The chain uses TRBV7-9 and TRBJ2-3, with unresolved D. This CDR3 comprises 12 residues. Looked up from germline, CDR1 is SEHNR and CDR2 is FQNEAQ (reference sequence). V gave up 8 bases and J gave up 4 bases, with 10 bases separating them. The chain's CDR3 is CASSPGADTQYF. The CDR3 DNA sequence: TGTGCCAGCTCACCCGGAGCAGATACGCAGTATTTT.

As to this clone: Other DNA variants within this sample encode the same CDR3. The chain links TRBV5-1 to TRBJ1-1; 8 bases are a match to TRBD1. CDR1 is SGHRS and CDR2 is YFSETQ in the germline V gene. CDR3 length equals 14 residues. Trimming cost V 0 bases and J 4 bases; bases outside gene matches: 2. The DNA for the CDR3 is TGCGCCAGCAGCTTGGACAGGGGGAGCACTGAAGCTTTCTTT. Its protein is CASSLDRGSTEAFF.

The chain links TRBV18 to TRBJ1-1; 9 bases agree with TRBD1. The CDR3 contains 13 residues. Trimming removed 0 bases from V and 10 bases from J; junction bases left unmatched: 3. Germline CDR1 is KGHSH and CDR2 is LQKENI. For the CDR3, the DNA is TGTGCCAGCTCACCACCCGCGACAGGGGGAGCTTTCTTT. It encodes CASSPPATGGAFF. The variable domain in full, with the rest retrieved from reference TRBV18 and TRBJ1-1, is NAGVMQNPRHLVRRRGQEARLRCSPMKGHSHVYWYRQLPEEGLKFMVYLQKENIIDESGMPKERFSAEFPKEGPSILRIQQVVRGDSAAYFCASSPPATGGAFFGQGTRLTVV.

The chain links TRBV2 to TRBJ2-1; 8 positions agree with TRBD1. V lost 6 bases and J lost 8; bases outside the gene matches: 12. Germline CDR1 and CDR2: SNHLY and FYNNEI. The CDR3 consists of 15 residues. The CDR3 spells CASRKTRQGLDEQFF. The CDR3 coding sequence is TGTGCCAGCAGGAAGACCAGACAGGGGTTAGATGAGCAGTTCTTC.

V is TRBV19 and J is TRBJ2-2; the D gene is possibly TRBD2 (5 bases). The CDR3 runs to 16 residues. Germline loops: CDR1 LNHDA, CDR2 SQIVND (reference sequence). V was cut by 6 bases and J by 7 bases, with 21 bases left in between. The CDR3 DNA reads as TGTGCCAGTAGAAGGACTTTTACTACTGGTGGCGGGGAGCTGTTTTTT. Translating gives CASRRTFTTGGGELFF.

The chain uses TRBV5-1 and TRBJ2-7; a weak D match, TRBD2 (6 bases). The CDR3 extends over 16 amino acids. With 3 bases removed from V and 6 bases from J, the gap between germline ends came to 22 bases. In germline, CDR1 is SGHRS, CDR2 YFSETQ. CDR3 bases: TGCGCCAGCAGCTCGGGACTTACTAGGAAAGGGCTCGAGCAGTACTTC. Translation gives CASSSGLTRKGLEQYF.

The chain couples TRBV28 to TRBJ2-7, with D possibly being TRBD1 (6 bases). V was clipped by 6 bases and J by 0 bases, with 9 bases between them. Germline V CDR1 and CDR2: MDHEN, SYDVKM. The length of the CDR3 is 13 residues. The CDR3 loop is CASRKGHSYEQYF. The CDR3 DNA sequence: TGTGCCAGCAGAAAGGGACACTCCTACGAGCAGTACTTC.

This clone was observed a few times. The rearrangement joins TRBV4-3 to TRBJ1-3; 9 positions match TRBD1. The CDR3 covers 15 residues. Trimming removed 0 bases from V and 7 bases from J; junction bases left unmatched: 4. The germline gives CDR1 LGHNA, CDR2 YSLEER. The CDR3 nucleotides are TGCGCCAGCAGCCAAGATCCACAGGGGGCGAACACCATATATTTT. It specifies CASSQDPQGANTIYF.

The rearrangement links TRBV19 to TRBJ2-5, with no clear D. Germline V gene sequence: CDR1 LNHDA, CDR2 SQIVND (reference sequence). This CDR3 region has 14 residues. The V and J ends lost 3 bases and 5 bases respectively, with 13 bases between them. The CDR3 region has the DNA TGTGCCAGTAGTATGCCCGCGGTGTCGGAGACCCAGTACTTC. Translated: CASSMPAVSETQYF.

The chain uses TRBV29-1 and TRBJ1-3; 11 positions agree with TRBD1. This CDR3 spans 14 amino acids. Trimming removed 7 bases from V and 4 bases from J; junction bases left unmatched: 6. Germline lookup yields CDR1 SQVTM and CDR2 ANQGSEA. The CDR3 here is CSAGQGAPGNTIYF. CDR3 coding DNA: TGCAGCGCCGGACAGGGGGCGCCCGGAAACACCATATATTTT.

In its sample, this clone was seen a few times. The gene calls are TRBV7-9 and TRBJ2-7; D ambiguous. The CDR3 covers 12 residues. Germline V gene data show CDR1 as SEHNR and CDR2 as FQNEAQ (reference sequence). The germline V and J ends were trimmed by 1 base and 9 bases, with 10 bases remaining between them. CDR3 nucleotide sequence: TGTGCCAGCAGCTTAGAAGACACCTCGCAGTACTTC. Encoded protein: CASSLEDTSQYF.

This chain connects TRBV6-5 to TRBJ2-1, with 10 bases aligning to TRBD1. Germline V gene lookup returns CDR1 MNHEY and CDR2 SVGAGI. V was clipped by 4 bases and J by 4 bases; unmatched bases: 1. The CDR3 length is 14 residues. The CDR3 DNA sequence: TGTGCCAGCAGTTCGGACAGGGGGTACAATGAGCAGTTCTTC. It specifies CASSSDRGYNEQFF.

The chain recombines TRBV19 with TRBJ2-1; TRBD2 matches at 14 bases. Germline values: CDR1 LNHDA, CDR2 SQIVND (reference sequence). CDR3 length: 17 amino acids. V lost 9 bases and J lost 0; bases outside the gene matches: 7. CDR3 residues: CASRTSGGMSSYNEQFF. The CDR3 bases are TGTGCCAGCAGGACTAGCGGGGGGATGAGCTCCTACAATGAGCAGTTCTTC. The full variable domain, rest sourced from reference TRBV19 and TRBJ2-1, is DGGITQSPKYLFRKEGQNVTLSCEQNLNHDAMYWYRQDPGQGLRLIYYSQIVNDFQKGDIAEGYSVSREKKESFPLTVTSAQKNPTAFYLCASRTSGGMSSYNEQFFGPGTRLTVL.

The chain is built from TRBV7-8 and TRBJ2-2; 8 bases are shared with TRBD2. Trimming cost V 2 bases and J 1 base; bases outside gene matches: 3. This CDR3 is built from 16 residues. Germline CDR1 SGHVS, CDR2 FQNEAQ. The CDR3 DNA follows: TGTGCCAGCAGCTTACAGGCGGGAGGGAACACCGGGGAGCTGTTTTTT. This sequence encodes CASSLQAGGNTGELFF.

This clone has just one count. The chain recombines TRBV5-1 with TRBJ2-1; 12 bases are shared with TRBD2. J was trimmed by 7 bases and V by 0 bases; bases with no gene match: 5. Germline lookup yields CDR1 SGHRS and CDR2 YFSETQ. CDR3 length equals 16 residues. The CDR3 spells CASSLASGRASNEQFF. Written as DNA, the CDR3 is TGCGCCAGCAGCTTGGCTAGCGGGAGGGCCTCGAATGAGCAGTTCTTC. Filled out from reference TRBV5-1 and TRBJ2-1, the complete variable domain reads KAGVTQTPRYLIKTRGQQVTLSCSPISGHRSVSWYQQTPGQGLQFLFEYFSETQRNKGNFPGRFSGRQFSNSRSEMNVSTLELGDSALYLCASSLASGRASNEQFFGPGTRLTVL.

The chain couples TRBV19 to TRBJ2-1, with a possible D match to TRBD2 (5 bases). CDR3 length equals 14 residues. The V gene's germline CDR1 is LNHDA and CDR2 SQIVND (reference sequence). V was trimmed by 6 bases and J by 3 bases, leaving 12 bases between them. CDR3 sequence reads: CASSNDGGYNEQFF. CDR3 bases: TGTGCCAGTAGCAATGATGGAGGCTACAATGAGCAGTTCTTC.

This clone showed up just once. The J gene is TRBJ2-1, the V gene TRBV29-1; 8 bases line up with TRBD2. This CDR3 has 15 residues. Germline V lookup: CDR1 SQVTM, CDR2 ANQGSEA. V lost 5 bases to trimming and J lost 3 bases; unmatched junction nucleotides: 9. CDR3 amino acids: CSVRGGSRYYNEQFF. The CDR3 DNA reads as TGCAGCGTTCGCGGGGGGAGCCGCTACTACAATGAGCAGTTCTTC.

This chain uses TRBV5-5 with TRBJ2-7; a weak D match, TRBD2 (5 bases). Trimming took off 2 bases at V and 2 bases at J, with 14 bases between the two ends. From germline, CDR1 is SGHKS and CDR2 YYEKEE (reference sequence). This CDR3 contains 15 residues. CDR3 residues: CASSFGILRTYEQYF. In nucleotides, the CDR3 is TGTGCCAGCAGCTTCGGGATCCTACGGACCTACGAGCAGTACTTC.

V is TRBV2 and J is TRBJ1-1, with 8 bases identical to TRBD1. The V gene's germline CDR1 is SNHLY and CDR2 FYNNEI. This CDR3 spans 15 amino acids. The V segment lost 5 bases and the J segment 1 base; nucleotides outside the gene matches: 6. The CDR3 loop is CASSPPTGANTEAFF. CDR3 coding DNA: TGTGCCAGCAGTCCCCCGACAGGGGCGAACACTGAAGCTTTCTTT.

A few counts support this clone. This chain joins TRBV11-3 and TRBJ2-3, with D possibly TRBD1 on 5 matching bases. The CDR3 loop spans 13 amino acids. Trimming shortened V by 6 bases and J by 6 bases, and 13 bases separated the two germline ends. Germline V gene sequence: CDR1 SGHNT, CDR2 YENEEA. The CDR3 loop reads CASSVRGRDTQYF. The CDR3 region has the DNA TGTGCCAGCAGTGTTAGGGGCCGGGATACGCAGTATTTT. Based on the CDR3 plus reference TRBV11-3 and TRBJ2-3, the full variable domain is EAGVVQSPRYKIIEKKQPVAFWCNPISGHNTLYWYLQNLGQGPELLIRYENEEAVDDSQLPKDRFSAERLKGVDSTLKIQPAELGDSAVYLCASSVRGRDTQYFGPGTRLTVL.

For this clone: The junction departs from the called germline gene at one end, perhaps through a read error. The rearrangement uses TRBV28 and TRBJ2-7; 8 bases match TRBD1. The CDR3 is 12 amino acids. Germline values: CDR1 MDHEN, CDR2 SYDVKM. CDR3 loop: CASSLWRDRTHF. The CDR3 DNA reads TGTGCCAGCAGTTTATGGCGGGACAGGACTCACTTC.

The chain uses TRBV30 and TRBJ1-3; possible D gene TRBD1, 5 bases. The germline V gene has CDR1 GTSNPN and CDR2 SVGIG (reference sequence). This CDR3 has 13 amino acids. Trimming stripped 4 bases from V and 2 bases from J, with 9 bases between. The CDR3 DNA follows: TGTGCCTGGATGGGGGGGGCTGGAAACACCATATATTTT. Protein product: CAWMGGAGNTIYF.

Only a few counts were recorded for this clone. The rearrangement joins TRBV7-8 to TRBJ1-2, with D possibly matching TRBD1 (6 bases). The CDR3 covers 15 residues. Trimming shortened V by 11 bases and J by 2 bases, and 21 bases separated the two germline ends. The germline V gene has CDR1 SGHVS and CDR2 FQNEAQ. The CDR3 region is CASYAGTTVNYGYTF. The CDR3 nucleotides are TGTGCCTCCTACGCCGGGACAACGGTCAACTATGGCTACACCTTC.

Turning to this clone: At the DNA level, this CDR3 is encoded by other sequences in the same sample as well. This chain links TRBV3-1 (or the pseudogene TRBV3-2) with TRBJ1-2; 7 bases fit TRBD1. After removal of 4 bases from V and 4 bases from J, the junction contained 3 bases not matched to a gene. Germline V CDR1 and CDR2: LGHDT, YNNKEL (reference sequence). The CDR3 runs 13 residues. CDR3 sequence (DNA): TGTGCCAGCAGCCCCCGGGACAGCTATGGCTACACCTTC. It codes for CASSPRDSYGYTF.

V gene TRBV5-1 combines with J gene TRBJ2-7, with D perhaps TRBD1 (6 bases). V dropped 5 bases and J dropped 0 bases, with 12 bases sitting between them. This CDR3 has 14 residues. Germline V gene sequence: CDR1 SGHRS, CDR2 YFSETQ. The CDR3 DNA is TGCGCCAGCAGACCTACAGGGCACTCCTACGAGCAGTACTTC. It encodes CASRPTGHSYEQYF. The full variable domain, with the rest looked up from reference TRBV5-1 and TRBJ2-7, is KAGVTQTPRYLIKTRGQQVTLSCSPISGHRSVSWYQQTPGQGLQFLFEYFSETQRNKGNFPGRFSGRQFSNSRSEMNVSTLELGDSALYLCASRPTGHSYEQYFGPGTRLTVT.

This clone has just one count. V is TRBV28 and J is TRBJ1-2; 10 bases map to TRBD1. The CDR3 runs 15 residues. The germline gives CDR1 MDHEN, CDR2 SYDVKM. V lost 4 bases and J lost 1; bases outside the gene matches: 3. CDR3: CASSSGQGDNYGYTF. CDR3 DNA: TGTGCCAGCAGTTCCGGACAGGGGGATAACTATGGCTACACCTTC.

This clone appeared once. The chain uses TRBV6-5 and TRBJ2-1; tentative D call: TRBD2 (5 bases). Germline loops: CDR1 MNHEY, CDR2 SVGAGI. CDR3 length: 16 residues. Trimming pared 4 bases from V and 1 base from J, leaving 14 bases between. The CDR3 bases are TGTGCCAGCAGTTCCCGCTGGAGCGGTTCCTACAATGAGCAGTTCTTC. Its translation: CASSSRWSGSYNEQFF.